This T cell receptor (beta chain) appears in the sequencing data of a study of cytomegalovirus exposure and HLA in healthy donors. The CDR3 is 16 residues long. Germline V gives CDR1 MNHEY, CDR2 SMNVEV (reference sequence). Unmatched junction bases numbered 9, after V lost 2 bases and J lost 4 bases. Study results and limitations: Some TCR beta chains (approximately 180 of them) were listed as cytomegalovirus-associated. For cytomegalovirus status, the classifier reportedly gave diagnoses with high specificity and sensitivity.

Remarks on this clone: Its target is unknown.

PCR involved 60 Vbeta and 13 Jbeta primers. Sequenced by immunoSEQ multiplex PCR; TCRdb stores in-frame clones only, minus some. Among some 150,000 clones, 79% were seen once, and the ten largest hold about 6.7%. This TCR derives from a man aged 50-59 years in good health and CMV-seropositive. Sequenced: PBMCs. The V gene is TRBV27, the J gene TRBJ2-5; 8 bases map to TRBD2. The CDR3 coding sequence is TGTGCCAGCAGTTTAACCCACGGGAGGGCCGGAGAGACCCAGTACTTC. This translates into CASSLTHGRAGETQYF.